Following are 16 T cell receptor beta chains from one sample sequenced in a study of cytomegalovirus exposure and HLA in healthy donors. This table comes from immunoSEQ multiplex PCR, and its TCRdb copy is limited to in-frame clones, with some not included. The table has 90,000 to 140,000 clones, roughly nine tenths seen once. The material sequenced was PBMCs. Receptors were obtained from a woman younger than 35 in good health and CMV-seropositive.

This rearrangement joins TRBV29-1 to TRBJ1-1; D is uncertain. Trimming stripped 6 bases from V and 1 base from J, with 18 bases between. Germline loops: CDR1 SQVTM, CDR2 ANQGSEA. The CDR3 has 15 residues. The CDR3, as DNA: TGCAGCGTCACGGTCGGCGGTTACGGGAACACTGAAGCTTTCTTT. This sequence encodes CSVTVGGYGNTEAFF. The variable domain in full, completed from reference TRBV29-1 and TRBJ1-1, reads SAVISQKPSRDICQRGTSLTIQCQVDSQVTMMFWYRQQPGQSLTLIATANQGSEATYESGFVIDKFPISRPNLTFSTLTVSNMSPEDSSIYLCSVTVGGYGNTEAFFGQGTRLTVV.

The chain's CDR3 is CASSPGTLANYGYTF. The CDR3 DNA reads TGCGCCAGCAGCCCAGGGACATTAGCTAACTATGGCTACACCTTC. The rearrangement uses TRBV5-1 and TRBJ1-2; TRBD1 is a possible D gene (6 bases). This CDR3 is built from 15 residues. Looked up from germline, CDR1 is SGHRS and CDR2 is YFSETQ. V shed 4 bases and J shed 0 bases, with 13 bases lying between them.

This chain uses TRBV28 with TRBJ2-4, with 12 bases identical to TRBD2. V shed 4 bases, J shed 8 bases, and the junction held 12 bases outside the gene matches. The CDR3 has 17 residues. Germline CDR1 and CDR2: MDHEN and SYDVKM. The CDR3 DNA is TGTGCCAGCAGTTCGACCTTGACTAGCGGGAGATACCACATTCAGTACTTC. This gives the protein CASSSTLTSGRYHIQYF.

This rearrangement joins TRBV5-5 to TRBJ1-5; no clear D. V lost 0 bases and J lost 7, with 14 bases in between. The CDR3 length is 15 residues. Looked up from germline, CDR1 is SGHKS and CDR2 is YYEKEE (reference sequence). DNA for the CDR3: TGTGCCAGCAGCTTGGACGCGGGCGGAGGGCAGCCCCAGCATTTT. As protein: CASSLDAGGGQPQHF.

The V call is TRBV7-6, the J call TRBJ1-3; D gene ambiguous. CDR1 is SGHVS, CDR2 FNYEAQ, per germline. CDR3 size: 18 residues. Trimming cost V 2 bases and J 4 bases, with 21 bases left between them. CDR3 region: CASSLLPGEDLAGNTIYF. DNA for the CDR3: TGTGCCAGCAGCTTATTGCCTGGGGAGGATTTGGCGGGAAACACCATATATTTT.

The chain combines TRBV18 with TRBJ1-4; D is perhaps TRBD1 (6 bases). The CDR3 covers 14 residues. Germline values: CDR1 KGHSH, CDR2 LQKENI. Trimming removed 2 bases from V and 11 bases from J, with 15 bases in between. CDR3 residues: CASSPTGPMKKLFF. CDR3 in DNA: TGTGCCAGCTCACCAACAGGGCCTATGAAGAAACTGTTTTTT.

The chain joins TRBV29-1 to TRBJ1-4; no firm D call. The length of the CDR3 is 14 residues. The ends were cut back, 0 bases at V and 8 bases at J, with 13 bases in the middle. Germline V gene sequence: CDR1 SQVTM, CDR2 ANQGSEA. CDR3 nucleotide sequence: TGCAGCGTTGAAGAGCTGGGTACGCGGGAAAAACTGTTTTTT. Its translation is CSVEELGTREKLFF.

CDR3 region: CASSRTGGADEQFF. CDR3 bases: TGCGCCAGCAGCCGGACGGGAGGCGCGGATGAGCAGTTCTTC. This chain uses TRBV5-1 with TRBJ2-1; 7 nucleotides agree with TRBD2. The CDR3 contains 14 residues. The trim removed 4 bases at V and 8 bases at J, leaving 9 bases unmatched. CDR1 and CDR2 (germline): SGHRS, YFSETQ.

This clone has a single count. DNA of the CDR3: TGCGCCAGCAGCCAAGATAGGGCCCGGACAAGGACGTCCGATGGCTACACCTTC. It codes for CASSQDRARTRTSDGYTF. This rearrangement joins TRBV4-1 to TRBJ1-2, with a possible D match to TRBD1 (5 bases). The CDR3 has 18 amino acids. From germline, CDR1 is MGHRA and CDR2 YSYEKL. Trimming took off 0 bases at V and 6 bases at J, with 23 bases between the two ends.

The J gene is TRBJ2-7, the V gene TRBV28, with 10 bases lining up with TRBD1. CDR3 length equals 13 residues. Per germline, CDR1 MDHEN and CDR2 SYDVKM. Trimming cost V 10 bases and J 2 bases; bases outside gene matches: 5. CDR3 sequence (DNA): TGTGCCACCCGGGACAGGGGAACCTACGAGCAGTACTTC. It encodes CATRDRGTYEQYF.

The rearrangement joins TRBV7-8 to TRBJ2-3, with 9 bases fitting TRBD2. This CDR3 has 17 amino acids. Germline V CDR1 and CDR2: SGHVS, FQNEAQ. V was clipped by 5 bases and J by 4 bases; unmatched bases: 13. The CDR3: CASSPFEERGEADTQYF. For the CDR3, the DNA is TGTGCCAGCAGCCCATTCGAGGAGCGGGGGGAGGCAGATACGCAGTATTTT. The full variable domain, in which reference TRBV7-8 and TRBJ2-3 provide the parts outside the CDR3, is GAGVSQSPRYKVAKRGQDVALRCDPISGHVSLFWYQQALGQGPEFLTYFQNEAQLDKSGLPSDRFFAERPEGSVSTLKIQRTQQEDSAVYLCASSPFEERGEADTQYFGPGTRLTVL.

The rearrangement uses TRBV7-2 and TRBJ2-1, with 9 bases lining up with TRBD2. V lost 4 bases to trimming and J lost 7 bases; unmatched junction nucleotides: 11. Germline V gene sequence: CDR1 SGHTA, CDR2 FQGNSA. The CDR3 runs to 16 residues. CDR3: CASSSRRLAVKNEQFF. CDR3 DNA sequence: TGTGCCAGCAGCTCCCGCCGACTAGCGGTTAAAAATGAGCAGTTCTTC.

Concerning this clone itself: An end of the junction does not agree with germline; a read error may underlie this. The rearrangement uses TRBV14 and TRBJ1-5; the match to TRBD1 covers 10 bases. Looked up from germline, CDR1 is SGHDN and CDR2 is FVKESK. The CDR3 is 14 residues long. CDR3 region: CANSRAGQGQPQHF. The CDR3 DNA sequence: TGTGCCAACAGCCGTGCGGGACAGGGGCAGCCCCAGCATTTT.

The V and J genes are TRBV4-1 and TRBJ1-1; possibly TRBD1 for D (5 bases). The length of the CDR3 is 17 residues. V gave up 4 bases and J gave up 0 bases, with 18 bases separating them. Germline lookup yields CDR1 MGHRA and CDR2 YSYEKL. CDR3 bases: TGCGCCAGCAGCCTACAAGCCTCCGGGGGGATGAACACTGAAGCTTTCTTT. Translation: CASSLQASGGMNTEAFF.

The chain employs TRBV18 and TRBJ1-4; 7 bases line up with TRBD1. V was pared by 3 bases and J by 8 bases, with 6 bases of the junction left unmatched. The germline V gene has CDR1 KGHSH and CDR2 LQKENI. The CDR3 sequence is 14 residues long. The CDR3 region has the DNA TGTGCCAGCTCACCCCGGAGGGGGCGAGAAAAACTGTTTTTT. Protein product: CASSPRRGREKLFF. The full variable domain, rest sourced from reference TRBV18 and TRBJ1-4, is NAGVMQNPRHLVRRRGQEARLRCSPMKGHSHVYWYRQLPEEGLKFMVYLQKENIIDESGMPKERFSAEFPKEGPSILRIQQVVRGDSAAYFCASSPRRGREKLFFGSGTQLSVL.

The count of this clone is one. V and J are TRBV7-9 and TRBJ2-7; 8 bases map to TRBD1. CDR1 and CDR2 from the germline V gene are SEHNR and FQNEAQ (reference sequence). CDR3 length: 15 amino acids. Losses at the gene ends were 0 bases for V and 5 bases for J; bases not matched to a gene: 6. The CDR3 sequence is CASSLAGTGHHEQYF. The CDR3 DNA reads TGTGCCAGCAGCTTAGCCGGGACAGGTCACCACGAGCAGTACTTC. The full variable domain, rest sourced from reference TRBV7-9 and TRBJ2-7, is DTGVSQNPRHKITKRGQNVTFRCDPISEHNRLYWYRQTLGQGPEFLTYFQNEAQLEKSRLLSDRFSAERPKGSFSTLEIQRTEQGDSAMYLCASSLAGTGHHEQYFGPGTRLTVT.